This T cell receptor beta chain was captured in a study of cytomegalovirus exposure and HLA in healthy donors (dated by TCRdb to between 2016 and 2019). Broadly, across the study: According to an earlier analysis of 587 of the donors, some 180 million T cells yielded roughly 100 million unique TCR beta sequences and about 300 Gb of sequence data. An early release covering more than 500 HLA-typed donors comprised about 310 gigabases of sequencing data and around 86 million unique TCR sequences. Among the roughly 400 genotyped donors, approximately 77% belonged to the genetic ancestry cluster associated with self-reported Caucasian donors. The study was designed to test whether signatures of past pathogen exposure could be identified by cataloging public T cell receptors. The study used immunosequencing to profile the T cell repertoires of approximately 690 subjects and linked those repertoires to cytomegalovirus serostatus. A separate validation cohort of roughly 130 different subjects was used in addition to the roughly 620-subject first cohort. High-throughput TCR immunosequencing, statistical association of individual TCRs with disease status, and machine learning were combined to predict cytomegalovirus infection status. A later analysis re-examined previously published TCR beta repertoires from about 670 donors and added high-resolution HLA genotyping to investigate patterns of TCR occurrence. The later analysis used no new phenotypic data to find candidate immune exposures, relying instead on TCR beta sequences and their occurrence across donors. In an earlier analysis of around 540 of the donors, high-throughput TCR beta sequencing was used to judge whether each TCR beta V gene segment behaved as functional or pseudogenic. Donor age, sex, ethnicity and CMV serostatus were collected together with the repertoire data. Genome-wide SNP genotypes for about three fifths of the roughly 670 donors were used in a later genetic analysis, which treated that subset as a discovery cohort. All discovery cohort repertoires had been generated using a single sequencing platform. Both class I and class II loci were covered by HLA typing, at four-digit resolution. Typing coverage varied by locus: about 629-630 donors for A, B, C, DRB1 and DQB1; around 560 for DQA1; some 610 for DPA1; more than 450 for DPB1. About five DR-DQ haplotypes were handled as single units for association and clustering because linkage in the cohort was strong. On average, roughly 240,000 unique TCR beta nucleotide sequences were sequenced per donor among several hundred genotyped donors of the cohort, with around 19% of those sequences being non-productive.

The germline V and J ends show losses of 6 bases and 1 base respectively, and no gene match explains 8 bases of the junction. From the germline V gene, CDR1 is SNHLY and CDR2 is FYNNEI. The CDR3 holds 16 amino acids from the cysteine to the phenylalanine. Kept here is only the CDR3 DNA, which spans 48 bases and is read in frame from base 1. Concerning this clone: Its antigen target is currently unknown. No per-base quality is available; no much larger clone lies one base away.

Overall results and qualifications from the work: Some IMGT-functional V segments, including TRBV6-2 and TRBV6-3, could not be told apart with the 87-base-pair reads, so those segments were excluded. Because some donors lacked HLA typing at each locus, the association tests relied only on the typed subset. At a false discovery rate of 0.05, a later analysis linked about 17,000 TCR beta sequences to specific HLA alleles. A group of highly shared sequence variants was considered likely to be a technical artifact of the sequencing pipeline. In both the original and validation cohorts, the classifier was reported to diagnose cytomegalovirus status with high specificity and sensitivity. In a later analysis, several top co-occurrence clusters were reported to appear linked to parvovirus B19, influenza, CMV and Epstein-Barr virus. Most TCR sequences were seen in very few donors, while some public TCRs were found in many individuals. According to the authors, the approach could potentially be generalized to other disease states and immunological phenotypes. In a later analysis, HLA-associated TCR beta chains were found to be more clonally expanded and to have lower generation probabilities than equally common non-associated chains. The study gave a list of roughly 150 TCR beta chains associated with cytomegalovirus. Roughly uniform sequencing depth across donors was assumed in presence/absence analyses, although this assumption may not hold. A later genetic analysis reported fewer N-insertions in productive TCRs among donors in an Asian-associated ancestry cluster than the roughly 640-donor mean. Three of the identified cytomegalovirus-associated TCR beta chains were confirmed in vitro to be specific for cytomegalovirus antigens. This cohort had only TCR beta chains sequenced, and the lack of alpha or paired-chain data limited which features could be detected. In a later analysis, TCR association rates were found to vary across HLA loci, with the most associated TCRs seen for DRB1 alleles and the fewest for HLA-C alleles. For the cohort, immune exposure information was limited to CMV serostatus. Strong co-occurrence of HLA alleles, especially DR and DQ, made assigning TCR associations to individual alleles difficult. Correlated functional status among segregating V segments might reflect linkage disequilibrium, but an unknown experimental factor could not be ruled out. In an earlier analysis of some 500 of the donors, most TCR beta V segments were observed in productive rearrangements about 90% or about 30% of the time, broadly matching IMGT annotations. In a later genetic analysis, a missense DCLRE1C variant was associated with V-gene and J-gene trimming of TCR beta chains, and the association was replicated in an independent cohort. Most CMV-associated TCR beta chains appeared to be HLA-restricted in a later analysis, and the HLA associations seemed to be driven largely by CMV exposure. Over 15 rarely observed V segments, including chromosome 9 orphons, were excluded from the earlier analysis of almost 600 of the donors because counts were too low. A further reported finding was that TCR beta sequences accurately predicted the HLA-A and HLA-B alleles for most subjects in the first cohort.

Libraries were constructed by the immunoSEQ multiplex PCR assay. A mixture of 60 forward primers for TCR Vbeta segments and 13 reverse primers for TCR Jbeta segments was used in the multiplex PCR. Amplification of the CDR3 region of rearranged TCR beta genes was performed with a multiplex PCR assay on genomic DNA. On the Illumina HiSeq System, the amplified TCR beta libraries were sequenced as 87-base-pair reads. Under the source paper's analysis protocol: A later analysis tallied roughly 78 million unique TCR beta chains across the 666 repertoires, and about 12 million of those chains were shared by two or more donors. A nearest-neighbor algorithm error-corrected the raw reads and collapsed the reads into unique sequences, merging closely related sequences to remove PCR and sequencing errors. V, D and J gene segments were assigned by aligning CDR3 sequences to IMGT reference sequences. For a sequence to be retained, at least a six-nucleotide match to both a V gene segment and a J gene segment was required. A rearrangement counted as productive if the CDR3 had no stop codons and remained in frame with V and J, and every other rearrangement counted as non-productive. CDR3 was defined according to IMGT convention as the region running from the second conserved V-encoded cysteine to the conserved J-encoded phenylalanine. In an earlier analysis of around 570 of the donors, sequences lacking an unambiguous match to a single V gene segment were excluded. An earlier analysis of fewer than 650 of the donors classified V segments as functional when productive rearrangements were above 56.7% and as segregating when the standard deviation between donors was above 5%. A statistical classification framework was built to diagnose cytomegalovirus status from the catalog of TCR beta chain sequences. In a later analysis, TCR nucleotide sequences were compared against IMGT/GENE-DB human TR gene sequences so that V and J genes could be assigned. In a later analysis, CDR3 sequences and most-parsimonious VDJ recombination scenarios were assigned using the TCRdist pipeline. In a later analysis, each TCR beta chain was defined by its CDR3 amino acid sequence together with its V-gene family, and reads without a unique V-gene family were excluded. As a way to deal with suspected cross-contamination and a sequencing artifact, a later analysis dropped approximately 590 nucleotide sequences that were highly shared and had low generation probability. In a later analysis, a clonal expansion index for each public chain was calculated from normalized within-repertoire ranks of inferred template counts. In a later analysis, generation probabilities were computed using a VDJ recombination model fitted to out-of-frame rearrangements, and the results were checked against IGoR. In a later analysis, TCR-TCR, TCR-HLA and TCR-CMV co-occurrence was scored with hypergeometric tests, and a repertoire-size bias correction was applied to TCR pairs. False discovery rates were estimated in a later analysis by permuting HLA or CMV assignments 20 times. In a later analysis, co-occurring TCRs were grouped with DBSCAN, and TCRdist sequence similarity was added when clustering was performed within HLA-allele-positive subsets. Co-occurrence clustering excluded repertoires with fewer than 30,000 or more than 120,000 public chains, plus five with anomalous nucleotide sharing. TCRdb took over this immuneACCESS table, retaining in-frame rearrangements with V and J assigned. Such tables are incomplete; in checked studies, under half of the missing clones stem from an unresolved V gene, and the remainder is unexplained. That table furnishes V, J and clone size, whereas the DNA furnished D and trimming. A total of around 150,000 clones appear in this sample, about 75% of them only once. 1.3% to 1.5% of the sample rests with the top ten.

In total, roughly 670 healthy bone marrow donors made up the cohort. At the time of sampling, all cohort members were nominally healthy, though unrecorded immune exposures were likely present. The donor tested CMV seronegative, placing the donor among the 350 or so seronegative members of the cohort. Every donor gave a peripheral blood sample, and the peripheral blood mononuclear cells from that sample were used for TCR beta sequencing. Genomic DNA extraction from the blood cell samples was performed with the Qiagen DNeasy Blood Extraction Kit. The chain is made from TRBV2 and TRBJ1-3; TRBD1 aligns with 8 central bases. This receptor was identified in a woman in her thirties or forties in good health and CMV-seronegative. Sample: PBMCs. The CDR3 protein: CASRATGDYSGNTIYF. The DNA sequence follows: TGTGCCAGCAGAGCGACAGGGGACTATTCTGGAAACACCATATATTTT.